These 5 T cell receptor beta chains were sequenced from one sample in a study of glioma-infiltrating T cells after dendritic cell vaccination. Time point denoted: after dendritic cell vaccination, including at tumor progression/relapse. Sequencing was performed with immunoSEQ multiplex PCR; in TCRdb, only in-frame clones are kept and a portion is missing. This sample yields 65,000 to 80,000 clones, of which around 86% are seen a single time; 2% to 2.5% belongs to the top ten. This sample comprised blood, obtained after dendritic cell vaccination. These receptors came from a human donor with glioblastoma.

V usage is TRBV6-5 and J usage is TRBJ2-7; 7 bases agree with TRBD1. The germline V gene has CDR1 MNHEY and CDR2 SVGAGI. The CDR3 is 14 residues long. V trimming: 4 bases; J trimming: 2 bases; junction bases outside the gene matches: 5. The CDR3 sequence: CASSSYQGAYEQYF. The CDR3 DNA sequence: TGTGCCAGCAGTTCGTACCAGGGGGCCTACGAGCAGTACTTC.

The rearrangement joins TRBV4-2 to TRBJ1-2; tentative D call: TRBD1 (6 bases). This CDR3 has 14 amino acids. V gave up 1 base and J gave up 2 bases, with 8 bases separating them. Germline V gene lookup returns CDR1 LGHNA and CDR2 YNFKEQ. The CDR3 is CASSQGQENYGYTF. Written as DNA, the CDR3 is TGTGCCAGCAGCCAAGGACAGGAGAACTATGGCTACACCTTC.

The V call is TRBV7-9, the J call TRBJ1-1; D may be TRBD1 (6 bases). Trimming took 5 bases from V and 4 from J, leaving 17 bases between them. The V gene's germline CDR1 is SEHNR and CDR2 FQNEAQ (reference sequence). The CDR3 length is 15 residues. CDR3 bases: TGTGCCAGCAGCGCCCGAGGGGGGGGAGGCACTGAAGCTTTCTTT. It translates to CASSARGGGGTEAFF.

The CDR3 coding sequence is TGTGCCAGCAGTTTATCGAGCGGCGGCTTCTATGGCTACACCTTC. Translated: CASSLSSGGFYGYTF. The gene calls are TRBV27 and TRBJ1-2, with D unclear. Trimming stripped 0 bases from V and 4 bases from J, with 12 bases between. The CDR3 covers 15 residues. Germline-derived CDR1 and CDR2 are MNHEY and SMNVEV (reference sequence).

DNA of the CDR3: TGTGCCAGCAGCGTAGATCCTAGCGGAAACAATGAGCAGTTCTTC. It specifies CASSVDPSGNNEQFF. The rearrangement links TRBV9 to TRBJ2-1; TRBD2 matches at 7 bases. After removal of 0 bases from V and 5 bases from J, the junction contained 5 bases not matched to a gene. CDR3 length: 15 amino acids. CDR1 SGDLS and CDR2 YYNGEE come from the germline V gene. The complete variable domain, with remaining parts taken from reference TRBV9 and TRBJ2-1, reads DSGVTQTPKHLITATGQRVTLRCSPRSGDLSVYWYQQSLDQGLQFLIQYYNGEERAKGNILERFSAQQFPDLHSELNLSSLELGDSALYFCASSVDPSGNNEQFFGPGTRLTVL.